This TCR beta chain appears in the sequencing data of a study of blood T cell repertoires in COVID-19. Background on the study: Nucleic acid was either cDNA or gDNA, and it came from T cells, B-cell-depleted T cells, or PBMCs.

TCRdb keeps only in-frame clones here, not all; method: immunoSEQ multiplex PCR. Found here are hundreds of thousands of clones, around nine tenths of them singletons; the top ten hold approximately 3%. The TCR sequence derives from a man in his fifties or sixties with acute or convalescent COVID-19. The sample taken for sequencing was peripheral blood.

The CDR3: CASSEMGEAGNTIYF. In DNA, the CDR3 is TGTGCCAGCAGTGAGATGGGGGAGGCTGGAAACACCATATATTTT. The gene calls are TRBV6-1 and TRBJ1-3; perhaps TRBD1 as D (5 bases). The ends were cut back, 3 bases at V and 2 bases at J, with 11 bases in the middle. This CDR3 is built from 15 residues. The germline gives CDR1 MNHNS, CDR2 SASEGT.